One sample yielded the 12 T cell receptor beta chains listed below, sequenced in a study of identical twins. TCRdb recomputed calls from the 5' RACE reads with MiXCR, one row per CDR3 protein. The profile covers fewer than 650,000 distinct CDR3 sequences, with roughly 7.1% appearing a single time and 1.6% taken by the ten largest. These same records also appear under a second study, on yellow fever vaccine responses in identical twins.

The sample was PBMCs. These receptors all stem from a woman younger than 30 in good health.

The rearrangement uses TRBV29-1 and TRBJ2-6, with D possibly matching TRBD1 (5 bases). Trimming removed 4 bases at V and 0 bases at J, with 13 bases between. CDR3 size: 16 residues. Germline CDR1 SQVTM, CDR2 ANQGSEA. DNA for the CDR3: TGCAGCGTTGCAGGGTTATTTCGCTCTGGGGCCAACGTCCTGACTTTC. This codes for CSVAGLFRSGANVLTF.

The gene calls are TRBV5-4 and TRBJ2-5, with TRBD2 identical over 10 bases. Germline CDR1 SGHNT, CDR2 YYREEE (reference sequence). The V segment lost 0 bases and the J segment 2 bases; nucleotides outside the gene matches: 7. The CDR3 is made up of 17 amino acids. CDR3 loop: CASSLGVSGRLQETQYF. CDR3 nucleotides: TGTGCCAGCAGCTTGGGGGTTAGCGGGAGGTTGCAAGAGACCCAGTACTTC.

This clonotype has ten or more counts. The rearrangement uses TRBV6-2 or TRBV6-3 and TRBJ2-1, with D tentatively TRBD1 (5 bases). The V end lost 2 bases, the J end lost 6 bases, and 11 bases lay between the germline ends. This CDR3 is 14 amino acids long. The germline V gene encodes CDR1 MNHEY and CDR2 SVGEGT. CDR3: CASSYVTGVNEQFF. The CDR3 DNA sequence: TGTGCCAGCAGTTACGTTACAGGCGTCAATGAGCAGTTCTTC.

The chain uses TRBV5-4 and TRBJ2-7, with 13 bases lining up with TRBD2. V gave up 4 bases and J gave up 8 bases; unmatched junction bases: 12. The CDR3 runs to 16 residues. The germline V gene has CDR1 SGHNT and CDR2 YYREEE (reference sequence). CDR3 loop: CASSAMAGLAGPKQYF. In nucleotides, the CDR3 is TGTGCCAGCAGCGCCATGGCGGGACTAGCGGGACCTAAGCAGTACTTC.

This clonotype came up many times. The chain couples TRBV10-3 to TRBJ2-7; 7 bases match TRBD2. CDR1 is ENHRY and CDR2 is SYGVKD in the germline V gene. The CDR3 contains 14 residues. J was trimmed by 5 bases and V by 3 bases; bases with no gene match: 7. Here the CDR3 reads CAISDPWEGDEQYF. In DNA, the CDR3 is TGTGCCATCAGTGACCCGTGGGAGGGTGACGAGCAGTACTTC.

V usage is TRBV5-6 and J usage is TRBJ2-7; D unresolved. The length of the CDR3 is 15 residues. CDR1 is SGHDT, CDR2 YYEEEE, per germline. V was clipped by 3 bases and J by 2 bases, with 15 bases between them. In DNA form, the CDR3 reads TGTGCCAGCAGCTCGTTCCCATCGCAAACCTACGAGCAGTACGTC. This codes for CASSSFPSQTYEQYV.

The genes are TRBV20-1 and TRBJ2-1; D assignment may be TRBD1 or TRBD2 (5 bases each). The CDR3 sequence is 14 residues long. V was trimmed by 2 bases and J by 4 bases, leaving 12 bases between them. Germline CDR1 reads DFQATT; CDR2 reads SNEGSKA (reference sequence). The chain's CDR3 is CSARRPGPYNEQFF. The CDR3 nucleotides are TGCAGTGCTAGACGCCCGGGACCTTACAATGAGCAGTTCTTC.

This clonotype was detected a few times. The chain combines TRBV6-6 with TRBJ2-5, with TRBD2 matching 8 bases. Germline V CDR1 and CDR2: MNHNY, SVGAGI (reference sequence). This CDR3 has 11 amino acids. V dropped 10 bases and J dropped 14; count of bases not matched to a gene: 12. The CDR3 protein is CATGASGYSYF. CDR3 in DNA: TGTGCCACCGGGGCTAGCGGGTATTCTTACTTC.

In this sample, this clonotype turned up many times. The CDR3 spells CASSIHSTASSTDTQYF. DNA for the CDR3: TGCGCCAGCAGTATCCATTCGACCGCGTCGAGCACAGATACGCAGTATTTT. The V call is TRBV5-1, the J call TRBJ2-3; no clear D gene. CDR1 and CDR2 (germline): SGHRS, YFSETQ. The length of the CDR3 is 17 residues. V gave up 5 bases and J gave up 0 bases, with 19 bases separating them.

The table lists this clonotype with many counts. The J gene is TRBJ2-4, the V gene TRBV20-1; D is unclear. The germline V and J ends were trimmed by 0 bases and 0 bases, with 12 bases remaining between them. In germline, CDR1 is DFQATT, CDR2 SNEGSKA (reference sequence). The CDR3 runs 16 residues. CDR3 DNA sequence: TGCAGTGCTAGAGATTTAGGCAGTAGAGCCAAAAACATTCAGTACTTC. Translation: CSARDLGSRAKNIQYF.

This sequence joins TRBV27 and TRBJ1-5; possible D gene TRBD1, 6 bases. This CDR3 is 17 amino acids long. The V gene lost 10 bases and the J gene lost 0 bases, with 22 bases spanning the gap. In germline, CDR1 is MNHEY, CDR2 SMNVEV (reference sequence). The CDR3 nucleotides read TGTGCCAACCCACCGGGACAAATCCTTTATAGCAATCAGCCCCAGCATTTT. This codes for CANPPGQILYSNQPQHF.

This clonotype has only a few counts. The chain links TRBV7-9 to TRBJ2-2; maybe TRBD1 (6 bases). Trimming shortened V by 6 bases and J by 2 bases, and 13 bases separated the two germline ends. Germline assignment: CDR1 SEHNR and CDR2 FQNEAQ (reference sequence). The CDR3 length is 15 residues. The CDR3 spells CASREQGANTGELFF. In DNA, the CDR3 is TGTGCCAGCAGGGAACAGGGAGCCAACACCGGGGAGCTGTTTTTT.